This T cell receptor beta chain stems from a study of blood T cell repertoires in COVID-19. Overall study context: The United States, Italy and Spain supplied acute and convalescent COVID-19 samples. Sources were T cells, B-cell-depleted T cells, or PBMCs; the material itself was cDNA or gDNA.

Trimming stripped 7 bases from V and 13 bases from J, with 14 bases between. Germline V lookup: CDR1 MNHEY, CDR2 SVGAGI. The CDR3 has 12 residues. Original processing methods: Reference gene primer amplification in the assay estimated nucleated cell counts. Clones were read by immunoSEQ multiplex PCR, and TCRdb kept only the in-frame ones, dropping some. V, J and clone size are those of that table, while D and trimming were read from the DNA. Here the sample spans over 90,000 clones, about 89% being singletons. The rearrangement uses TRBV6-5 and TRBJ1-6, with D maybe TRBD1 (6 bases). The clonotype comes from a woman aged 55-70 years with acute or convalescent COVID-19. Specimen: peripheral blood. The CDR3 reads CASKQSRGPLHF. The CDR3 DNA follows: TGTGCCAGCAAACAGTCGAGGGGGCCCCTCCACTTT.